The 20 T cell receptor beta chains given below trace back to one sample, sequenced in a study of T cells in Graves' hyperthyroidism and ophthalmopathy. Researchers took RNA transcripts and amplified the TCR beta CDR3 regions from them. The HTBI set primed first-round TCR CDR3 RT-PCR. A single record per CDR3 protein comes from TCRdb applying MiXCR to the multiplex PCR reads. This table has 300,000 to 400,000 distinct CDR3 sequences, over 15% appearing once. Material for sequencing was blood. These receptor sequences come from a woman aged 45-60 years with Graves' hyperthyroidism.

This clonotype was observed a few times. This chain links TRBV10-1 with TRBJ1-2; 9 positions agree with TRBD1. Germline CDR1 is WNHNN and CDR2 is SYGVQD (reference sequence). J was trimmed by 10 bases and V by 8 bases; bases with no gene match: 11. The CDR3 runs 13 residues. The CDR3 sequence is CASQAVGTGIYTF. DNA of the CDR3: TGCGCCAGCCAGGCGGTGGGGACAGGGATCTACACCTTC.

This clonotype was counted many times. The gene calls are TRBV12-3 or TRBV12-4 and TRBJ1-1; weak D call: TRBD1 (6 bases). The CDR3 spans 13 residues. Trimming took 7 bases from V and 6 from J, leaving 15 bases between them. The chain's CDR3 is CASTFTGFAEAFF. CDR3 nucleotide sequence: TGTGCCAGCACCTTTACAGGGTTCGCTGAAGCTTTCTTT.

This clonotype was counted a few times. CDR3 region: CASSTQTGFTEAFF. CDR3 bases: TGTGCCAGCAGTACCCAGACAGGGTTCACTGAAGCTTTCTTT. The chain couples TRBV6-1 to TRBJ1-1; 7 positions agree with TRBD1. The CDR3 has 14 amino acids. Germline lookup yields CDR1 MNHNS and CDR2 SASEGT. V trimming: 5 bases; J trimming: 4 bases; junction bases outside the gene matches: 7.

This sequence joins TRBV15 and TRBJ2-2; 7 positions agree with TRBD2. This CDR3 spans 15 amino acids. Per the germline V gene, CDR1 is LNHNV and CDR2 is YYDKDF (reference sequence). Trimming at V came to 3 bases and at J to 3 bases, leaving 4 bases not matched to a gene. The CDR3 DNA reads as TGTGCCACCAGCAGTAAGACTAGCTACACCGGGGAGCTGTTTTTT. It yields the protein CATSSKTSYTGELFF.

This clonotype was recorded many times. The chain combines TRBV7-8 with TRBJ2-1, with 11 bases lining up with TRBD2. V was clipped by 4 bases and J by 4 bases; unmatched bases: 3. Germline-derived CDR1 and CDR2 are SGHVS and FQNEAQ. The CDR3 is 15 residues long. The CDR3 is CASSWGTSGYNEQFF. The CDR3 region has the DNA TGTGCCAGCAGCTGGGGGACTAGCGGTTACAATGAGCAGTTCTTC.

V gene TRBV28 combines with J gene TRBJ1-3; D gene uncertain. CDR3 length: 16 amino acids. Trimming left V 4 bases short and J 0 bases short, with 13 bases between. Germline assignment: CDR1 MDHEN and CDR2 SYDVKM. The CDR3 region has the DNA TGTGCCAGCAGTTCTGAAGACGTAGGCTCTGGAAACACCATATATTTT. It is translated as CASSSEDVGSGNTIYF.

This chain joins TRBV6-1 and TRBJ1-5; 9 bases map to TRBD1. J was trimmed by 4 bases and V by 6 bases; bases with no gene match: 7. Per germline, CDR1 MNHNS and CDR2 SASEGT. CDR3 size: 15 residues. The CDR3 DNA reads TGTGCCAGCAGGCGCTCCGGGACAGGGAATCAGCCCCAGCATTTT. It yields the protein CASRRSGTGNQPQHF.

The chain is built from TRBV5-6 and TRBJ1-1; unclear D gene. Germline CDR1 SGHDT, CDR2 YYEEEE. The CDR3 totals 13 residues. V was clipped by 4 bases and J by 5 bases, with 12 bases between them. The CDR3 DNA follows: TGTGCCAGCAGCCTTATCACAGAGACTGAAGCTTTCTTT. Translation: CASSLITETEAFF. Full variable domain (remainder filled in from reference TRBV5-6 and TRBJ1-1): DAGVTQSPTHLIKTRGQQVTLRCSPKSGHDTVSWYQQALGQGPQFIFQYYEEEERQRGNFPDRFSGHQFPNYSSELNVNALLLGDSALYLCASSLITETEAFFGQGTRLTVV.

J is TRBJ2-7 and V is TRBV10-3; D tentatively fits TRBD1 or TRBD2 (5 bases each). Trimming pared 4 bases from V and 7 bases from J, leaving 14 bases between. The CDR3 loop spans 13 amino acids. Looked up from germline, CDR1 is ENHRY and CDR2 is SYGVKD. This CDR3 is CAISGPGPGEQYF. CDR3 DNA sequence: TGTGCCATCAGTGGACCGGGGCCGGGGGAGCAGTACTTC.

This clonotype was found many times. The V call is TRBV11-2, the J call TRBJ1-2, with a possible D match to TRBD1 (5 bases). With 4 bases removed from V and 4 bases from J, the gap between germline ends came to 13 bases. This CDR3 contains 14 residues. CDR1 and CDR2 from the germline V gene are SGHAT and FQNNGV. Here the CDR3 reads CASSSPGGGYGYTF. DNA of the CDR3: TGTGCCAGCAGCTCCCCTGGGGGGGGCTATGGCTACACCTTC.

The chain joins TRBV4-2 to TRBJ2-1; D not resolved. Trimming took 1 base from V and 0 from J, leaving 10 bases between them. The germline V gene has CDR1 LGHNA and CDR2 YNFKEQ. CDR3 length: 16 residues. The CDR3 is CASSQGAASSYNEQFF. The CDR3 DNA sequence: TGTGCCAGCAGCCAAGGGGCCGCGAGCTCCTACAATGAGCAGTTCTTC.

The gene calls are TRBV6-1 and TRBJ1-1, with a tentative D call TRBD1 (5 bases). This CDR3 has 14 residues. Trimming took 3 bases from V and 5 from J, leaving 13 bases between them. Germline-derived CDR1 and CDR2 are MNHNS and SASEGT. The CDR3 DNA is TGTGCCAGCAGTGATAGGGGAAAAAGTACTGAAGCTTTCTTT. Residues: CASSDRGKSTEAFF.

This clonotype was picked up a small number of times. The chain links TRBV7-6 to TRBJ2-2; D is unclear. Germline-derived CDR1 and CDR2 are SGHVS and FNYEAQ. V dropped 5 bases and J dropped 7 bases, with 8 bases sitting between them. The CDR3 has 12 amino acids. The CDR3 sequence is CASSRESGELFF. The CDR3 DNA follows: TGTGCCAGCAGCCGAGAGAGCGGGGAGCTGTTTTTT.

This clonotype came up many times. V gene TRBV20-1 combines with J gene TRBJ2-5; 7 bases agree with TRBD2. Germline lookup yields CDR1 DFQATT and CDR2 SNEGSKA (reference sequence). This CDR3 is 16 amino acids long. The trim removed 3 bases at V and 0 bases at J, leaving 10 bases unmatched. The CDR3 here is CSASSDRLADQETQYF. CDR3 in DNA: TGCAGTGCTAGCTCTGACCGGCTAGCGGACCAAGAGACCCAGTACTTC.

The chain employs TRBV7-9 and TRBJ1-2; no clear D. Trimming stripped 4 bases from V and 4 bases from J, with 13 bases between. Per the germline V gene, CDR1 is SEHNR and CDR2 is FQNEAQ (reference sequence). This CDR3 has 14 amino acids. CDR3 DNA: TGTGCCAGCAGCTCGAACCCGACATCCTATGGCTACACCTTC. It specifies CASSSNPTSYGYTF.

The CDR3 bases are TGCGCCAGCAGCTCCGGTATGGCCCCGGTTAACACCGGGGAGCTGTTTTTT. Translated: CASSSGMAPVNTGELFF. The chain carries TRBV5-1 and TRBJ2-2; D uncertain. V lost 3 bases and J lost 2, with 17 bases in between. Looked up from germline, CDR1 is SGHRS and CDR2 is YFSETQ. This CDR3 contains 17 residues.

This clonotype turned up a few times. The chain carries TRBV6-1 and TRBJ2-3; D remains ambiguous. CDR1 is MNHNS, CDR2 SASEGT, per germline. The length of the CDR3 is 13 residues. Trimming stripped 5 bases from V and 6 bases from J, with 12 bases between. CDR3 sequence reads: CASSPTNADTQYF. CDR3 DNA sequence: TGTGCCAGCAGTCCCACGAATGCCGATACGCAGTATTTT.

The chain couples TRBV29-1 to TRBJ2-3; TRBD2 matches at 11 bases. Germline-derived CDR1 and CDR2 are SQVTM and ANQGSEA. The CDR3 runs 14 residues. V lost 5 bases to trimming and J lost 2 bases; unmatched junction nucleotides: 3. The CDR3 DNA follows: TGCAGCGTTCCGACTAGCGGGGACACAGATACGCAGTATTTT. Translating it yields CSVPTSGDTDTQYF.

V is TRBV27 and J is TRBJ2-2, with TRBD1 as a possible D gene (7 bases). V was clipped by 4 bases and J by 5 bases, with 26 bases between them. This CDR3 region has 19 residues. The V gene's germline CDR1 is MNHEY and CDR2 SMNVEV (reference sequence). The CDR3 bases are TGTGCCAGCAGTTCCGAGACAGGGCTGCGTAGCGGAGCGACCGGGGAGCTGTTTTTT. The encoded protein is CASSSETGLRSGATGELFF.

Only a few counts were recorded for this clonotype. The gene calls are TRBV4-1 and TRBJ2-3; D is tentatively TRBD1 or TRBD2 (7 bases each). The CDR3 has 13 amino acids. From germline, CDR1 is MGHRA and CDR2 YSYEKL. Trimming removed 4 bases from V and 6 bases from J, with 11 bases in between. The CDR3 reads CASSLQGGDTQYF. CDR3 DNA sequence: TGCGCCAGCAGCCTGCAGGGGGGGGATACGCAGTATTTT.